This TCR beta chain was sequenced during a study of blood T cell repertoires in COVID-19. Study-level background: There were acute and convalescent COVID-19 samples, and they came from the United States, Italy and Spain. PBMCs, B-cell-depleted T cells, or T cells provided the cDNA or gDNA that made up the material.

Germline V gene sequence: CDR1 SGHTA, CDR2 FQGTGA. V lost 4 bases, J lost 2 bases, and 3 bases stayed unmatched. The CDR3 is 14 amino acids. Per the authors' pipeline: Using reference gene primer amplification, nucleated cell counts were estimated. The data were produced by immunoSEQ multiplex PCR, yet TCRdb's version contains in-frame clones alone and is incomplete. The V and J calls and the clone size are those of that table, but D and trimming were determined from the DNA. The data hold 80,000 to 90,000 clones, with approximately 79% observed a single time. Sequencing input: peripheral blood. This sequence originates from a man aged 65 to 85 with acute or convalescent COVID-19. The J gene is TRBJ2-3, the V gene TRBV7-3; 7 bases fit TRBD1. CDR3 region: CASSSGQNTDTQYF. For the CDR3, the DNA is TGTGCCAGCAGCTCGGGACAGAACACAGATACGCAGTATTTT.